Following are 4 T cell receptor beta chains from one sample sequenced in a study of siplizumab effects on memory and regulatory T cells. Using immunoSEQ multiplex PCR, the repertoire was profiled, and TCRdb retains in-frame clones only, with some absent. The table includes some 75,000 clones, roughly 93% detected once. The sample comprised CD8+ T cells sorted from blood. These receptors came from a human donor in good health.

A remark on this clone: Sequence at one end of the junction differs from germline and may be a read error. CDR3 nucleotides: TGTGCCTGGGGGCAGGGACACTTC. Amino acid sequence: CAWGQGHF. J is TRBJ2-7 and V is TRBV30; D may correspond to TRBD1 or TRBD2 (5 bases each). Germline V CDR1 and CDR2: GTSNPN, SVGIG (reference sequence). The CDR3 runs to 8 residues.

The V call is TRBV5-1, the J call TRBJ1-1; D gene ambiguous. The CDR3 is 15 amino acids. Trimming cost V 6 bases and J 1 base, with 16 bases left between them. Germline CDR1 SGHRS, CDR2 YFSETQ. The DNA of the CDR3 is TGCGCCAGCACCCCTTTCGGGAATGCGAACACTGAAGCTTTCTTT. The encoded protein is CASTPFGNANTEAFF.

The genes are TRBV9 and TRBJ1-1; no clear D. Germline V gene lookup returns CDR1 SGDLS and CDR2 YYNGEE. V lost 4 bases to trimming and J lost 6 bases, with 7 bases between them. This CDR3 region has 11 residues. The CDR3 DNA is TGTGCCAGCAGCCCCCACCCTGAAGCTTTCTTT. Translation: CASSPHPEAFF.

For the CDR3, the DNA is TGTGCCAGCCAGGCGGGGAACCACTATGGCTACACCTTC. This gives the protein CASQAGNHYGYTF. V gene TRBV6-5 combines with J gene TRBJ1-2; D is ambiguous. V lost 8 bases, J lost 3 bases, and 13 bases lay in between. This CDR3 has 13 residues. The germline V gene has CDR1 MNHEY and CDR2 SVGAGI.